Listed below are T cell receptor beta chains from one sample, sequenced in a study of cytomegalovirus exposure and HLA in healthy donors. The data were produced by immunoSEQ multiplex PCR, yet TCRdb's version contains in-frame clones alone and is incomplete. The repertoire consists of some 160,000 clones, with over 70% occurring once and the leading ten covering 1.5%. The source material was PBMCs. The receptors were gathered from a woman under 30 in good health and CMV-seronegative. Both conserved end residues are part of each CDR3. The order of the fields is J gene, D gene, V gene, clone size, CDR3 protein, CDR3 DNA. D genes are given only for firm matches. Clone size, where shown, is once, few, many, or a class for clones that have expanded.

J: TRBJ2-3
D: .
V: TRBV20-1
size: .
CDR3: CSANGHQAQYF
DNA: TGCAGTGCTAACGGACACCAGGCGCAGTATTTT

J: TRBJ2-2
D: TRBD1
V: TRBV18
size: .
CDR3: CASSPGQGSPGELFF
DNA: TGTGCCAGCTCACCCGGACAGGGATCTCCCGGGGAGCTGTTTTTT

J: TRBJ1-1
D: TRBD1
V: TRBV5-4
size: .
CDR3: CASSLVGQGDTEAFF
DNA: TGTGCCAGCAGCTTGGTCGGACAGGGGGATACTGAAGCTTTCTTT

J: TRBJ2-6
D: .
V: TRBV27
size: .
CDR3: CASSLGYRAGANVLTF
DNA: TGTGCCAGCAGTTTAGGGTACAGGGCTGGGGCCAACGTCCTGACTTTC

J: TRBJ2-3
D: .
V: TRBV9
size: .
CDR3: CAGGAGDTQYF
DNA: TGTGCCGGGGGGGCCGGAGATACGCAGTATTTT

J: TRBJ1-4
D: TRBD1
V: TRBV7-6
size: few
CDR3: CASSLGRTGPKLFF
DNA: TGTGCCAGCAGCTTAGGGAGGACAGGGCCAAAACTGTTTTTT

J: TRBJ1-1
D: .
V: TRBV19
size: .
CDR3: CASLMGGLGSTEAFF
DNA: TGTGCCAGCCTCATGGGGGGGCTGGGGTCCACTGAAGCTTTCTTT

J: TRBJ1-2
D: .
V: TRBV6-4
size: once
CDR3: CASSDSGRDYGYTF
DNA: TGTGCCAGCAGTGACTCGGGCAGGGATTATGGCTACACCTTC

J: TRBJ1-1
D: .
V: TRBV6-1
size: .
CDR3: CASSVRGPSPEAFF
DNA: TGTGCCAGCAGTGTCAGGGGACCCTCGCCTGAAGCTTTCTTT

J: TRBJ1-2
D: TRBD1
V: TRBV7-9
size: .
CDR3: CASSARDRGHTF
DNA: TGTGCCAGCAGCGCCCGGGACAGGGGGCATACCTTC

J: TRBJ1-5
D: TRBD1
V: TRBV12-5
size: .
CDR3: CASGWGTTGRNQPQHF
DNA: TGTGCTAGTGGTTGGGGAACGACAGGGCGCAATCAGCCCCAGCATTTT

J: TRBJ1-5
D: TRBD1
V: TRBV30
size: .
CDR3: CARTGGRRQPQHF
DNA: TGTGCCAGAACAGGGGGGCGGCGACAGCCCCAGCATTTT

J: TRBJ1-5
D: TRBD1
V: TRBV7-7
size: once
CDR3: CASPPRGAGLMWVGGQPQHF
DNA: TGTGCCAGCCCTCCCAGGGGGGCGGGATTGATGTGGGTTGGCGGACAGCCCCAGCATTTT

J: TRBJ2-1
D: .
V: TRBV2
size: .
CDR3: CASSAGIDNEQFF
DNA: TGTGCCAGCAGTGCGGGTATCGACAATGAGCAGTTCTTC

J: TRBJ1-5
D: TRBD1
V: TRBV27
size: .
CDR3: CASSSLGQGSNQPQHF
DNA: TGTGCCAGCAGTTCCCTGGGACAGGGGAGCAATCAGCCCCAGCATTTT

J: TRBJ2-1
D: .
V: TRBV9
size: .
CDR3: CASSVALSSYNEQFF
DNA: TGTGCCAGCAGCGTAGCCCTCAGCTCCTACAATGAGCAGTTCTTC

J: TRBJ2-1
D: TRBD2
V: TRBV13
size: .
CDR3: CASSSAGGYNEQFF
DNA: TGTGCCAGCAGCTCAGCGGGGGGGTACAATGAGCAGTTCTTC

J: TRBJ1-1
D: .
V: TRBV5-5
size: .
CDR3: CASSIDFGNTEAFF
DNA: TGTGCCAGCAGCATAGACTTTGGTAACACTGAAGCTTTCTTT

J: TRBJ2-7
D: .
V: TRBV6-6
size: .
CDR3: CASRQPDGGLYEQYF
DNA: TGTGCCAGCAGGCAACCGGACGGGGGGCTCTACGAGCAGTACTTC

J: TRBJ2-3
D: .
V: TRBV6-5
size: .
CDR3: CASRPYRSTDTQYF
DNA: TGTGCCAGCAGGCCATACAGGAGCACAGATACGCAGTATTTT

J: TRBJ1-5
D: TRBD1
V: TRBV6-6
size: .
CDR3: CASSFTGDNQPQHF
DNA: TGTGCCAGCAGTTTTACAGGGGACAATCAGCCCCAGCATTTT

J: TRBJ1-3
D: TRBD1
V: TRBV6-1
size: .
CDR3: CASRARGLGGNTIYF
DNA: TGTGCCAGCAGAGCTAGGGGGCTGGGAGGAAACACCATATATTTT

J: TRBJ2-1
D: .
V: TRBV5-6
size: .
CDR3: CASSLVGLGGNNEQFF
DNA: TGTGCCAGCAGCTTGGTTGGGCTAGGAGGCAACAATGAGCAGTTCTTC

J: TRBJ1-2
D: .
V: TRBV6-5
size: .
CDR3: CASSYRRSTYGYTF
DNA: TGTGCCAGCAGTTACCGGCGGTCGACCTATGGCTACACCTTC

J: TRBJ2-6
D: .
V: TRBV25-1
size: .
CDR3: CASSERGRSGANVLTF
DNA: TGTGCCAGCAGTGAACGAGGGAGATCTGGGGCCAACGTCCTGACTTTC

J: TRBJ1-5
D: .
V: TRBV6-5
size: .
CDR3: CASRTGQLQNQPQHF
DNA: TGTGCCAGCAGAACAGGACAACTGCAGAATCAGCCCCAGCATTTT

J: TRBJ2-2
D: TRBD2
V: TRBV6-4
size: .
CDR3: CASEAGVNTGELFF
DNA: TGTGCCAGCGAAGCGGGGGTTAACACCGGGGAGCTGTTTTTT

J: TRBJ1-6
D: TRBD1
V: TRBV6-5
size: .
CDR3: CASSYGDRGRTPLHF
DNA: TGTGCCAGCAGTTACGGGGACAGGGGGAGGACACCCCTCCACTTT

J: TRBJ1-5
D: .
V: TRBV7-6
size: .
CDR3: CASSSGSNQPQHF
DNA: TGTGCCAGCAGCTCGGGTAGCAATCAGCCCCAGCATTTT

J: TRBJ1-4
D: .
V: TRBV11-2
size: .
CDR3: CASSLVRGLSEKLFF
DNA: TGTGCCAGCAGCTTAGTTAGAGGGTTGAGCGAAAAACTGTTTTTT

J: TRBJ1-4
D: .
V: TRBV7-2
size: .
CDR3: CASQGTNEKLFF
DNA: TGTGCCAGCCAGGGAACTAATGAAAAACTGTTTTTT

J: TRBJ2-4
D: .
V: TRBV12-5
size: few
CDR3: CASGNKDWMVGAKNIQYF
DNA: TGTGCTAGTGGTAACAAAGACTGGATGGTTGGGGCCAAAAACATTCAGTACTTC

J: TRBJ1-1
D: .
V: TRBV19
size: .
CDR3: CASSRLAGFTEAFF
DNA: TGTGCCAGTAGTAGGTTGGCGGGTTTCACTGAAGCTTTCTTT

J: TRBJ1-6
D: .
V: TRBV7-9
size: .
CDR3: CASSSRPEVRGSPLHF
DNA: TGTGCCAGCAGCTCCAGACCCGAGGTTAGAGGTTCACCCCTCCACTTT

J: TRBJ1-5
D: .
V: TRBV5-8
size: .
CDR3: CASSLGQSYLTSRPQHF
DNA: TGTGCCAGCAGCTTGGGGCAGTCGTATCTCACCTCCAGGCCCCAGCATTTT

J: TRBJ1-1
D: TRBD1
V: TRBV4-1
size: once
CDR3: CASSPRGTANLNTEAFF
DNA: TGCGCCAGCAGCCCGAGGGGGACAGCGAACCTGAACACTGAAGCTTTCTTT

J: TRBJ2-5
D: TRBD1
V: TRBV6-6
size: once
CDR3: CASSYTGQGVGTQYF
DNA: TGTGCCAGCAGTTATACGGGACAGGGGGTTGGGACCCAGTACTTC

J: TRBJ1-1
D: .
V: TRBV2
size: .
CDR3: CANTYDRNTEAFF
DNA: TGTGCCAACACCTATGACAGGAACACTGAAGCTTTCTTT

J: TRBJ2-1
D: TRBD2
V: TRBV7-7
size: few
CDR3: CASSPGLAGGGEQFF
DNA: TGTGCCAGCAGCCCGGGACTAGCGGGGGGCGGTGAGCAGTTCTTC

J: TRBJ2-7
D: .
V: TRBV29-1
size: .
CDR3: CSAFSRPYEQYF
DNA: TGCAGCGCATTCAGCAGGCCCTACGAGCAGTACTTC

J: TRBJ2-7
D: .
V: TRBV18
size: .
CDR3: CASQSGVYREQYF
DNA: TGTGCCAGTCAGTCGGGGGTTTATCGCGAGCAGTACTTC

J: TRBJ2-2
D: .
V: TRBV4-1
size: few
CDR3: CASSQEERVPGELFF
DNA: TGCGCCAGCAGCCAAGAGGAGAGGGTCCCCGGGGAGCTGTTTTTT

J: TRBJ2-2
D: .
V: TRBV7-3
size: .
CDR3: CASSLTAGSNTGELFF
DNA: TGTGCCAGCAGCTTAACTGCGGGGAGTAACACCGGGGAGCTGTTTTTT

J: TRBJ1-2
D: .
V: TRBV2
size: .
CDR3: CASSAQVIGGYTF
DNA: TGTGCCAGCAGTGCGCAGGTGATAGGAGGCTACACCTTC

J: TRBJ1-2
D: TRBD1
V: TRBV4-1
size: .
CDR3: CASSQDRSAGQGIGGYTF
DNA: TGCGCCAGCAGCCAAGATAGGTCTGCGGGACAGGGAATCGGAGGCTACACCTTC

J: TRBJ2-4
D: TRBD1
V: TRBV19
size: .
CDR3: CASSIGGTGQGDKNIQYF
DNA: TGTGCCAGTAGTATAGGAGGGACGGGACAGGGGGACAAAAACATTCAGTACTTC

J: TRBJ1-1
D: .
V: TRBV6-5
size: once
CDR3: CASSGPDRLNTEAFF
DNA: TGTGCCAGCAGTGGGCCCGACAGGTTGAACACTGAAGCTTTCTTT

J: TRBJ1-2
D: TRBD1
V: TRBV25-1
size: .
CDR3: CASSPTTGGGYGYTF
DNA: TGTGCCAGCAGTCCCACGACAGGGGGCGGCTATGGCTACACCTTC

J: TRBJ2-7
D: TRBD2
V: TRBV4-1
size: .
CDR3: CASSLGAGSYEQYF
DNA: TGCGCCAGCAGCCTCGGAGCGGGAAGCTACGAGCAGTACTTC

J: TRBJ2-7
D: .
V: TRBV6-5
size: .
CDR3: CASSYAAIVSAYEQYF
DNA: TGTGCCAGCAGTTACGCTGCCATCGTTTCAGCCTACGAGCAGTACTTC

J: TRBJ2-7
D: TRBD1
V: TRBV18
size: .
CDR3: CASSPQGQSSYEQYF
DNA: TGTGCCAGCTCCCCACAGGGACAGAGCTCCTACGAGCAGTACTTC

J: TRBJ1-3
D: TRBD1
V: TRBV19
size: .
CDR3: CASSTQGASGNTIYF
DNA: TGTGCCAGTAGTACACAGGGGGCATCTGGAAACACCATATATTTT

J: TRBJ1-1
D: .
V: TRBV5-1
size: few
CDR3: CASSLAVNTEAFF
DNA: TGCGCCAGCAGCTTGGCCGTGAACACTGAAGCTTTCTTT

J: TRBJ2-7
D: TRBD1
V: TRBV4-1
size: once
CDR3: CASSQGTGTYEQYF
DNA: TGCGCCAGCAGCCAAGGGACAGGGACCTACGAGCAGTACTTC

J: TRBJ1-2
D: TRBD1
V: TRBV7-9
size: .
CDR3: CASSLGWGQANYGYTF
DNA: TGTGCCAGCAGCCTAGGATGGGGACAGGCTAACTATGGCTACACCTTC

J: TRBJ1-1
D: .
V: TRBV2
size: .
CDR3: CASWWQENTEAFF
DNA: TGTGCCAGCTGGTGGCAGGAGAACACTGAAGCTTTCTTT

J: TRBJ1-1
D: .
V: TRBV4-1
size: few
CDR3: CASRPEVTSWGHTEAFF
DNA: TGCGCCAGCAGACCCGAGGTAACCTCTTGGGGGCACACTGAAGCTTTCTTT

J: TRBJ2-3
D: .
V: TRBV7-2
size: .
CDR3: CASSPRSGTLSTDTQYF
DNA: TGTGCCAGCAGCCCACGCTCCGGGACTCTCTCCACAGATACGCAGTATTTT

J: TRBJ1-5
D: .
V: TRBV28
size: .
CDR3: CASSLLRGQGPQHF
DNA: TGTGCCAGCAGTTTACTACGTGGGCAGGGGCCCCAGCATTTT